What follows are 27 T cell receptor beta chains derived from one specimen sequenced in a study of monozygotic twins with inflammatory bowel disease (dated 2019 in TCRdb). The library was built by means of 5' RACE. TCRdb lists the instrument as Illumina HiSeq 2500. Following TCRdb reprocessing, every CDR3 protein sequence forms one entry, and DNA is not provided. The sample table gives about 450,000 distinct CDR3 sequences. The biggest ten clones account for 2.4% of the sample. The sample taken for sequencing was blood. The origin of the receptors is a human donor with ulcerative colitis or Crohn's disease, or a healthy co-twin of an affected twin (not recorded which).

The genes are TRBV29-1 and TRBJ1-3; TCRdb's D call of TRBD1 is untestable without DNA. CDR3 length equals 13 residues. Germline V gene lookup returns CDR1 SQVTM and CDR2 ANQGSEA. CDR3 in amino acids: CSAAPVSGNTIYF.

V usage is TRBV5-1 and J usage is TRBJ2-2; the TCRdb call, TRBD2, lacks DNA for checking. CDR1 is SGHRS, CDR2 YFSETQ, per germline. The length of the CDR3 is 18 residues. The CDR3 sequence is CASSLLGFQNSNTGELFF.

The chain employs TRBV11-2 and TRBJ2-7; there is no DNA to check the TCRdb D call of TRBD1. Germline V lookup: CDR1 SGHAT, CDR2 FQNNGV. CDR3 length equals 12 residues. This chain's CDR3 is CASAGTFGEQYF.

The rearrangement joins TRBV7-9 to TRBJ1-2. Germline V gene sequence: CDR1 SEHNR, CDR2 FQNEAQ (reference sequence). The CDR3 totals 16 residues. This CDR3 is CASSSLPGTSGSGYTF.

The chain links TRBV2 to TRBJ2-5; absent DNA, TCRdb's TRBD2 call cannot be checked. Per the germline V gene, CDR1 is SNHLY and CDR2 is FYNNEI. The CDR3 is 15 amino acids. CDR3 region: CASSGNSGAQFTQYF.

J is TRBJ1-1 and V is TRBV12-3 or TRBV12-4. The CDR3 is 14 amino acids. Here the CDR3 reads CASSFTRSETEAFF.

The chain recombines TRBV5-1 with TRBJ2-1; TCRdb proposes TRBD1, but this gene call is untestable without DNA. This CDR3 is 16 amino acids long. The germline V gene encodes CDR1 SGHRS and CDR2 YFSETQ. CDR3 sequence: CASSPPGQGLLNEQFF.

V is TRBV7-6 and J is TRBJ2-1; the D call from TCRdb, TRBD2, cannot be confirmed without DNA. The germline V gene encodes CDR1 SGHVS and CDR2 FNYEAQ. CDR3 length: 16 residues. The CDR3 spells CASSLGLRVGPGEQFF.

The V and J genes are TRBV7-2 and TRBJ2-1; TCRdb selects TRBD1, and the lack of DNA leaves this call unchecked. This CDR3 is built from 14 residues. CDR1 is SGHTA, CDR2 FQGNSA, per germline. CDR3 amino acids: CASSLGFGTDEQFF.

V gene TRBV4-1 combines with J gene TRBJ1-1; the TCRdb D gene call, TRBD1, has no DNA to confirm it. Germline values: CDR1 MGHRA, CDR2 YSYEKL. The CDR3 extends over 15 amino acids. The CDR3: CASSPSTGFVTEAFF.

The genes are TRBV9 and TRBJ1-6. Germline V gives CDR1 SGDLS, CDR2 YYNGEE. This CDR3 region has 15 residues. CDR3 region: CASSDNPLLISPLHF.

This sequence joins TRBV3-1 and TRBJ1-2; the D call of TRBD1 rests on TCRdb alone, since no DNA is present to check it. The CDR3 is made up of 12 amino acids. CDR1 LGHDT and CDR2 YNNKEL come from the germline V gene (reference sequence). CDR3: CASSQGEYGYTF.

CDR3 loop: CASSRYSGRWTDTQYF. This chain connects TRBV12-3 or TRBV12-4 to TRBJ2-3; the D gene TCRdb calls, TRBD2, cannot be checked with no DNA. The CDR3 contains 16 residues.

The chain is built from TRBV21-1 and TRBJ1-1; TCRdb's D gene call, TRBD1, goes unchecked for lack of DNA. TRBV21-1 is recorded as a pseudogene. This CDR3 spans 14 amino acids. The CDR3 sequence is CASSVRQGDTEAFF.

The rearrangement joins TRBV4-3 to TRBJ2-7. The CDR3 is made up of 12 amino acids. Germline V gene sequence: CDR1 LGHNA, CDR2 YSLEER. The CDR3 loop is CASSQDVGEQYF.

V gene TRBV7-9 combines with J gene TRBJ2-2; the D call of TRBD1 rests on TCRdb alone, since no DNA is present to check it. There are 15 residues in the CDR3. Germline values: CDR1 SEHNR, CDR2 FQNEAQ (reference sequence). The CDR3 sequence is CASSPREWNTGELFF.

The rearrangement links TRBV7-8 to TRBJ2-2; TCRdb gives TRBD1 as the D gene, but with no DNA this cannot be confirmed. Germline loops: CDR1 SGHVS, CDR2 FQNEAQ. CDR3 length equals 14 residues. This CDR3 is CASSPPTGTGELFF.

The chain joins TRBV5-6 to TRBJ2-3; TCRdb picks TRBD1, but there is no DNA to check that call. Germline V gene data show CDR1 as SGHDT and CDR2 as YYEEEE. The CDR3 length is 14 residues. The CDR3 loop reads CASSLQQRGDTQYF.

This chain links TRBV6-5 with TRBJ2-6; TCRdb calls TRBD1, which cannot be checked without DNA. Per the germline V gene, CDR1 is MNHEY and CDR2 is SVGAGI. The CDR3 loop spans 15 amino acids. The CDR3 sequence is CASSTGGTGANVLTF.

The chain joins TRBV11-2 to TRBJ2-5; TCRdb returns TRBD1, unconfirmable since there is no DNA. CDR1 and CDR2 (germline): SGHAT, FQNNGV. This CDR3 has 14 residues. Here the CDR3 reads CASSWGGLGETQYF. The whole variable domain, remainder taken from reference TRBV11-2 and TRBJ2-5, is EAGVAQSPRYKIIEKRQSVAFWCNPISGHATLYWYQQILGQGPKLLIQFQNNGVVDDSQLPKDRFSAERLKGVDSTLKIQPAKLEDSAVYLCASSWGGLGETQYFGPGTRLLVL.

CDR3: CSARQGTGGQEKLFF. This chain uses TRBV20-1 with TRBJ1-4; TCRdb's D gene call, TRBD1, goes unchecked for lack of DNA. The CDR3 sequence is 15 residues long. Germline V lookup: CDR1 DFQATT, CDR2 SNEGSKA (reference sequence).

The CDR3 is CASSSQRQGGEQYF. The rearrangement uses TRBV7-9 and TRBJ2-7; without DNA, the TCRdb call of TRBD1 cannot be checked. CDR1 SEHNR and CDR2 FQNEAQ come from the germline V gene (reference sequence). CDR3 length: 14 amino acids. Based on the CDR3 plus reference TRBV7-9 and TRBJ2-7, the full variable domain is DTGVSQNPRHKITKRGQNVTFRCDPISEHNRLYWYRQTLGQGPEFLTYFQNEAQLEKSRLLSDRFSAERPKGSFSTLEIQRTEQGDSAMYLCASSSQRQGGEQYFGPGTRLTVT.

CDR3 protein: CASSLRTGPSYEQYF. The V call is TRBV5-1, the J call TRBJ2-7; as DNA is missing, the TRBD1 call by TCRdb cannot be tested. Germline CDR1 and CDR2: SGHRS and YFSETQ. This CDR3 contains 15 residues.

The chain is built from TRBV19 and TRBJ1-5; checking the TCRdb D call of TRBD1 is not possible without DNA. Germline V CDR1 and CDR2: LNHDA, SQIVND (reference sequence). The CDR3 length is 15 residues. CDR3 protein: CASSIDLQGGPPQHF.

The chain has TRBV11-2 and TRBJ2-4; the D call from TCRdb, TRBD2, cannot be confirmed without DNA. Germline V gene sequence: CDR1 SGHAT, CDR2 FQNNGV. This CDR3 region has 16 residues. CDR3: CASSLDPGTSGNIQYF. The full variable domain, its missing parts supplied by reference TRBV11-2 and TRBJ2-4, is EAGVAQSPRYKIIEKRQSVAFWCNPISGHATLYWYQQILGQGPKLLIQFQNNGVVDDSQLPKDRFSAERLKGVDSTLKIQPAKLEDSAVYLCASSLDPGTSGNIQYFGAGTRLSVL.

This chain joins TRBV5-6 and TRBJ2-3; the D call from TCRdb, TRBD2, cannot be confirmed without DNA. There are 17 residues in the CDR3. Germline CDR1 and CDR2: SGHDT and YYEEEE. CDR3 sequence reads: CASSLWLAELSTDTQYF.

The rearrangement joins TRBV20-1 to TRBJ2-7; TCRdb reports TRBD1, a call that lacks DNA to check it against. CDR3 length: 16 amino acids. Germline CDR1 reads DFQATT; CDR2 reads SNEGSKA (reference sequence). The CDR3 reads CSARVVGAIHTYEQYF.